This is a list of T cell receptor beta chains from one sample in a study of shared clonotypes between healthy human individuals. Clones were read by immunoSEQ multiplex PCR, and TCRdb kept only the in-frame ones, dropping some. The sample includes a few million clones, about 92% seen only once; the top ten take over 0.12%. Specimen: naive CD4+ T cells sorted from blood. These receptors originate from a man younger than 30 in good health. The CDR3 runs from the conserved cysteine through the conserved F or W. Fields, in order: clone size, J gene, D gene, V gene, CDR3 DNA, CDR3 protein. The D gene is left open where the match is weak. Size tells how often a clone was seen (once, few, many) or the class of an expanded clone, and some rows leave it out.

-	TRBJ2-5	TRBD1	TRBV10-3	TGTGCCATCAGTGAATCAGACAGGGGGCAGGAGACCCAGTACTTC	CAISESDRGQETQYF
-	TRBJ1-5	-	TRBV28	TGTGCCAGCAGTTTTTTCGGGGGAGGGCAGCCCCAGCATTTT	CASSFFGGGQPQHF
-	TRBJ1-4	TRBD1	TRBV6-6	TGTGCCAGCAGTTTGAGACAGGGCATTGAAAAACTGTTTTTT	CASSLRQGIEKLFF
-	TRBJ1-3	-	TRBV18	TGTGCCAGCTCACCTCAAAACTCTGGAAACACCATATATTTT	CASSPQNSGNTIYF
once	TRBJ2-2	TRBD1	TRBV6-6	TGTGCCAGCAGTTACGATTCAGGGGGCACCGGGGAGCTGTTTTTT	CASSYDSGGTGELFF
-	TRBJ1-1	-	TRBV11-2	TGTGCCAGCAGACCTGTTAAGAACACTGAAGCTTTCTTT	CASRPVKNTEAFF
few	TRBJ1-1	-	TRBV7-9	TGTGCCAGCAGCTTACGCGATAACACTGAAGCTTTCTTT	CASSLRDNTEAFF
once	TRBJ1-3	-	TRBV10-3	TGTGCCATCAGTGAGGCTCCTGTGTCCATATATTTT	CAISEAPVSIYF
-	TRBJ1-1	TRBD1	TRBV10-3	TGTGCCACGGGGACAGGGGTGGACACTGAAGCTTTCTTT	CATGTGVDTEAFF
-	TRBJ2-6	-	TRBV10-3	TGTGCCATCAGTGAGCTTGGCGGGTCTGGGGCCAACGTCCTGACTTTC	CAISELGGSGANVLTF
-	TRBJ2-1	-	TRBV7-2	TGTGCCAGCAGCCCCATCGTTGGGAACAATGAGCAGTTCTTC	CASSPIVGNNEQFF
-	TRBJ1-1	-	TRBV10-3	TGTGCCATCAGTAGTGGGGGGCGCGGGACTGAAGCTTTCTTT	CAISSGGRGTEAFF
-	TRBJ1-4	-	TRBV30	TGTGCCTGGAGTGTTTCTGAAAAACTGTTTTTT	CAWSVSEKLFF
-	TRBJ2-7	-	TRBV6-6	TGTGCCAGCAGTTATCCTCCCGGGAACAGCCCCTACGAGCAGTACTTC	CASSYPPGNSPYEQYF
-	TRBJ1-2	-	TRBV5-1	TGCGCCAGCAGCTTGGGTGACAGCACAAAGAACTATGGCTACACCTTC	CASSLGDSTKNYGYTF